This TCR beta chain stems from a study of T cell changes during pregnancy in multiple sclerosis. Sequencing used immunoSEQ multiplex PCR; TCRdb keeps in-frame clones, though not all of them. This sample yields more than 50,000 clones, of which approximately 94% are seen a single time; about 2.5% belongs to the top ten. Germline V gene sequence: CDR1 MGHRA, CDR2 YSYEKL. CDR3 length equals 11 residues. Trimming removed 0 bases from V and 15 bases from J, with 8 bases in between. This clonotype was obtained from a female donor with multiple sclerosis, enrolled in a pregnancy study. The chain uses TRBV4-1 and TRBJ1-4; D may be TRBD1 (6 bases). The source material was CD8+ T cells from peripheral blood mononuclear cells, sampled after pregnancy. The CDR3 DNA sequence: TGCGCCAGCAGCCAAGAGGGGGACATGTTTTTT. The encoded protein is CASSQEGDMFF.